This T cell receptor beta chain is drawn from a study of blood T cell repertoires in COVID-19. Study-level information: There were acute and convalescent COVID-19 samples, and they came from the United States, Italy and Spain. In each case, the material was cDNA or gDNA derived from T cells, B-cell-depleted T cells, or PBMCs.

CDR3 length: 13 residues. Germline CDR1 WNHNN, CDR2 SYGVQD (reference sequence). The V end was cut by 4 bases, the J end by 3 bases, with 8 bases between. As handled by the study authors: Counts of nucleated cells, estimated from reference gene primer amplification, were obtained. Profiling relied on immunoSEQ multiplex PCR, and the TCRdb table lists in-frame clones only, not all of them. V, J and clone size derive from that table, while D and trimming were established from the DNA sequence. The table shows roughly 64,000 clones, with over 75% occurring only once. The sequence was obtained from a middle-aged man with active COVID-19. The specimen sequenced was peripheral blood. J is TRBJ2-3 and V is TRBV10-1; D is perhaps TRBD2 (6 bases). The CDR3 loop is CASSGRGTDTQYF. The CDR3, as DNA: TGCGCCAGCAGTGGTCGGGGGACAGATACGCAGTATTTT.